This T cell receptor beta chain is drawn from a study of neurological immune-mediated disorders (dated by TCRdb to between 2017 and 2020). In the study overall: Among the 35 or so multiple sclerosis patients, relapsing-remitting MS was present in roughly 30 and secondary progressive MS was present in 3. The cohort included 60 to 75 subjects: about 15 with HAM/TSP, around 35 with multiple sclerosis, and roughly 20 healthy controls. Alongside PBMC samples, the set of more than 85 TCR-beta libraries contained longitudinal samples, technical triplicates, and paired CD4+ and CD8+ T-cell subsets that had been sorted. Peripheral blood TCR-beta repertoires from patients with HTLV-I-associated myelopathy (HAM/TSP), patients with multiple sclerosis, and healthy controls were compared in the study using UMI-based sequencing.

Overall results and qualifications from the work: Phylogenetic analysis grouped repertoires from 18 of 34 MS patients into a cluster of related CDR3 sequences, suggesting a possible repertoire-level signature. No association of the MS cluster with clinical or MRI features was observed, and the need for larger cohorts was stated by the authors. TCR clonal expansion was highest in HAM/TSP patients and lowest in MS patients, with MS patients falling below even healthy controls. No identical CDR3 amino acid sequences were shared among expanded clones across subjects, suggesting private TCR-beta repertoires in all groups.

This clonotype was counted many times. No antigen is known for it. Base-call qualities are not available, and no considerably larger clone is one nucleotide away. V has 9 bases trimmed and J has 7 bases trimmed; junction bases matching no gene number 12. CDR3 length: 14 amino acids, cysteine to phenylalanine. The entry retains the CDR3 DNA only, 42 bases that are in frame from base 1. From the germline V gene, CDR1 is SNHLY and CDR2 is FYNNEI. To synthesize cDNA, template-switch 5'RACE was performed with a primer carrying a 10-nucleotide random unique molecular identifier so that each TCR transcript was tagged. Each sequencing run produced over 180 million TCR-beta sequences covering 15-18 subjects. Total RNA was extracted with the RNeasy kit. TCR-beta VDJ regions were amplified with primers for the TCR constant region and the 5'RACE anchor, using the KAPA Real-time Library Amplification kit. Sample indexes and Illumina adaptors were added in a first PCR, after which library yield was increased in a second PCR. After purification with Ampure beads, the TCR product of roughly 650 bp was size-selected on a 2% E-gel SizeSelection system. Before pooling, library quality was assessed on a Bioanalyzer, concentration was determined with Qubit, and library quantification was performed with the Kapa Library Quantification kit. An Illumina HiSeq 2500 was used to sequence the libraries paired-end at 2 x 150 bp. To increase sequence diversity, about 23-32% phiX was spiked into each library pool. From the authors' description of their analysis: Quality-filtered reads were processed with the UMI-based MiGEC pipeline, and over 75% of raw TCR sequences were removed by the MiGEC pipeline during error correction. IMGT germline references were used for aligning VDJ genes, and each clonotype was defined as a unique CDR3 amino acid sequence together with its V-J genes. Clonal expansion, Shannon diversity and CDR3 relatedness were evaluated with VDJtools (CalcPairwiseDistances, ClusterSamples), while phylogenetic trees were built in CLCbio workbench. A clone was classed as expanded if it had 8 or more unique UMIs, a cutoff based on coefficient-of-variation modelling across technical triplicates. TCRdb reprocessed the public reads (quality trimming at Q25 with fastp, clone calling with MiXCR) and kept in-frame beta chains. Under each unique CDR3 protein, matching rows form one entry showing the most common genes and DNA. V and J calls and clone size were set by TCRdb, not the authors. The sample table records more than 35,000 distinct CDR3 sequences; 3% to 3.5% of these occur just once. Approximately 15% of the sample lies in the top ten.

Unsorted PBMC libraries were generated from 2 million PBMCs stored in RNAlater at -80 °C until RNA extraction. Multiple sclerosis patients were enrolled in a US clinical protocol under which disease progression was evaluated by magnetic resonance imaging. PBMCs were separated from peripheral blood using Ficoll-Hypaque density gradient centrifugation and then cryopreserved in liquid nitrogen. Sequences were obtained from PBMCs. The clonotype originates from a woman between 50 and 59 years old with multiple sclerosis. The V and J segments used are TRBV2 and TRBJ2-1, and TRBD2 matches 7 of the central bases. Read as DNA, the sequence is TGTGCCAGTGCATCGGGAGGAAAGAGGAATGAGCAGTTCTTC. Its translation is CASASGGKRNEQFF. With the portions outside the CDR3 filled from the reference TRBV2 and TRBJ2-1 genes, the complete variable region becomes EPEVTQTPSHQVTQMGQEVILRCVPISNHLYFYWYRQILGQKVEFLVSFYNNEISEKSEIFDDQFSVERPDGSNFTLKIRSTKLEDSAMYFCASASGGKRNEQFFGPGTRLTVL.